One and the same sample provided the 21 T cell receptor beta chains below, sequenced in a study of cytomegalovirus exposure and HLA in healthy donors. PCR involved 60 Vbeta and 13 Jbeta primers. Repertoires were generated with immunoSEQ multiplex PCR, while TCRdb's copy carries only in-frame clones and drops some. This table lists approximately 130,000 clones. Sequencing input: PBMCs. Receptor source: a woman aged 60-70 years in good health and CMV-seronegative.

This sequence joins TRBV5-4 and TRBJ2-2; possibly TRBD1 for D (6 bases). The germline V and J ends were trimmed by 3 bases and 4 bases, with 7 bases remaining between them. CDR1 is SGHNT, CDR2 YYREEE, per germline (reference sequence). The CDR3 covers 13 residues. CDR3 loop: CASSSRGTGELFF. CDR3 bases: TGTGCCAGCAGCTCCAGGGGCACCGGGGAGCTGTTTTTT.

The gene calls are TRBV11-2 and TRBJ2-2, with a tentative D call TRBD2 (6 bases). The CDR3 totals 15 residues. Per the germline V gene, CDR1 is SGHAT and CDR2 is FQNNGV. V lost 3 bases and J lost 7, with 15 bases in between. Here the CDR3 DNA reads TGTGCCAGCAGCTTTCGACACCCGCGGGGCGGGGAGCTGTTTTTT. Protein product: CASSFRHPRGGELFF.

The chain employs TRBV15 and TRBJ1-5; D call uncertain. The CDR3 totals 15 residues. CDR1 is LNHNV and CDR2 is YYDKDF in the germline V gene (reference sequence). The germline V and J ends were trimmed by 0 bases and 5 bases, with 11 bases remaining between them. CDR3 DNA: TGTGCCACCAGCAGAGATCTAACTGTCGATCAGCCCCAGCATTTT. Its protein product is CATSRDLTVDQPQHF. Supplemented by reference TRBV15 and TRBJ1-5, the full variable domain reads DAMVIQNPRYQVTQFGKPVTLSCSQTLNHNVMYWYQQKSSQAPKLLFHYYDKDFNNEADTPDNFQSRRPNTSFCFLDIRSPGLGDTAMYLCATSRDLTVDQPQHFGDGTRLSIL.

The genes are TRBV5-1 and TRBJ2-1, with TRBD2 matching 9 bases. The germline CDR1 and CDR2 sequences are SGHRS and YFSETQ. With V trimmed by 0 bases and J by 8 bases, 12 bases remained unmatched. This CDR3 has 17 residues. This CDR3 is CASSLEAVAGGRDEQFF. The CDR3 DNA is TGCGCCAGCAGCTTGGAAGCCGTTGCGGGAGGGAGGGATGAGCAGTTCTTC.

CDR3 in DNA: TGTGCCAGTAGAGGAGGGTGGACTAGCGGAGATACGCAGTATTTT. It codes for CASRGGWTSGDTQYF. The V call is TRBV19, the J call TRBJ2-3; 10 nucleotides line up with TRBD2. The germline V gene has CDR1 LNHDA and CDR2 SQIVND (reference sequence). V gave up 6 bases and J gave up 5 bases; unmatched junction bases: 8. The CDR3 contains 15 residues.

The chain recombines TRBV6-1 with TRBJ1-2; a possible D gene is TRBD1 (5 bases). Germline assignment: CDR1 MNHNS and CDR2 SASEGT. V was cut by 0 bases and J by 2 bases, with 10 bases left in between. The CDR3 runs 15 residues. The CDR3 DNA reads TGTGCCAGCAGTGAAGCTAGGGGTACGAACTATGGCTACACCTTC. Translated, it gives CASSEARGTNYGYTF.

The chain carries TRBV6-1 and TRBJ1-6; D may be TRBD1 (5 bases). The V gene's germline CDR1 is MNHNS and CDR2 SASEGT. The CDR3 extends over 14 amino acids. Trimming took off 6 bases at V and 4 bases at J, with 10 bases between the two ends. CDR3 region: CASRLTAYNSPLHF. The CDR3 region has the DNA TGTGCCAGCAGGCTGACAGCATATAATTCACCCCTCCACTTT.

This chain uses TRBV9 with TRBJ2-2; D unclear. V lost 2 bases and J 5 bases, leaving 10 bases between the germline ends. In germline, CDR1 is SGDLS, CDR2 YYNGEE. The CDR3 has 14 residues. CDR3 sequence reads: CASSVTDSTGELFF. The DNA for the CDR3 is TGTGCCAGCAGCGTTACCGATAGTACCGGGGAGCTGTTTTTT.

The chain links TRBV4-1 to TRBJ2-7; 8 bases are shared with TRBD1. With V trimmed by 5 bases and J by 4 bases, 10 bases remained unmatched. Germline CDR1 reads MGHRA; CDR2 reads YSYEKL. This CDR3 has 15 amino acids. The DNA for the CDR3 is TGCGCCAGCAGCGACCGGACAGGGTATGGGTACGAGCAGTACTTC. It encodes CASSDRTGYGYEQYF.

The chain employs TRBV4-2 and TRBJ2-2; 8 nucleotides match TRBD2. The trim removed 1 base at V and 6 bases at J, leaving 10 bases unmatched. This CDR3 has 17 amino acids. Germline V gene lookup returns CDR1 LGHNA and CDR2 YNFKEQ. In DNA, the CDR3 is TGTGCCAGCAGCCAAGTAGGACGGGGGGGCAAGGCCGGGGAGCTGTTTTTT. Its translation: CASSQVGRGGKAGELFF.

The chain combines TRBV9 with TRBJ1-5; D unclear. V was clipped by 4 bases and J by 6 bases, with 8 bases between them. The CDR3 runs 12 residues. Germline V gene data show CDR1 as SGDLS and CDR2 as YYNGEE. The CDR3 DNA sequence: TGTGCCAGCAGCCCGCGTTCTCAGCCCCAGCATTTT. It specifies CASSPRSQPQHF.

The gene calls are TRBV9 and TRBJ2-2; 13 bases are a match to TRBD2. Germline-derived CDR1 and CDR2 are SGDLS and YYNGEE. The CDR3 is 16 residues long. Losses at the gene ends were 4 bases for V and 4 bases for J; bases not matched to a gene: 4. This CDR3 reads CASSYGLAGVTGELFF. Written as DNA, the CDR3 is TGTGCCAGCAGCTACGGACTAGCGGGAGTCACCGGGGAGCTGTTTTTT.

About this clone: One end of the junction varies from germline; a read error may be responsible. The chain's CDR3 is CASSNKQGGPANSLLHF. The DNA for the CDR3 is TGTGCCAGTAGTAATAAACAGGGGGGGCCGGCTAATTCACTCCTCCACTTT. V gene TRBV19 combines with J gene TRBJ1-6, with 8 positions matching TRBD1. Germline V gives CDR1 LNHDA, CDR2 SQIVND (reference sequence). The CDR3 runs to 17 residues.

This sequence joins TRBV5-1 and TRBJ1-1; 7 bases agree with TRBD1. The CDR3 consists of 14 residues. The germline gives CDR1 SGHRS, CDR2 YFSETQ. V trimming: 5 bases; J trimming: 4 bases; junction bases outside the gene matches: 8. CDR3 in DNA: TGCGCCAGCAGGACAGGGCAATCCACCACTGAAGCTTTCTTT. This translates into CASRTGQSTTEAFF.

V is TRBV29-1 and J is TRBJ2-3, with a weak D call TRBD2 (5 bases). The V and J ends lost 3 bases and 0 bases respectively, with 10 bases between them. The CDR3 extends over 14 amino acids. The germline CDR1 and CDR2 sequences are SQVTM and ANQGSEA. This chain's CDR3 is CSVDGGPSTDTQYF. The CDR3 region has the DNA TGCAGCGTTGACGGCGGGCCCAGCACAGATACGCAGTATTTT.

The CDR3 DNA sequence: TGTGCCAGCAGTCGCGGGGGGGGCCAAGAGACCCAGTACTTC. This sequence encodes CASSRGGGQETQYF. The chain uses TRBV2 and TRBJ2-5, with TRBD2 identical over 9 bases. From germline, CDR1 is SNHLY and CDR2 FYNNEI. The CDR3 extends over 14 amino acids. The V and J ends lost 5 bases and 1 base, in that order; junction bases with no gene match: 2.

V is TRBV5-1 and J is TRBJ2-1, with D tentatively TRBD1 (6 bases). Germline loops: CDR1 SGHRS, CDR2 YFSETQ. V lost 6 bases and J lost 7, with 20 bases in between. CDR3 size: 15 residues. The CDR3 region is CASKGITGYGNEQFF. DNA for the CDR3: TGCGCCAGCAAGGGGATTACAGGGTACGGGAATGAGCAGTTCTTC.

This rearrangement joins TRBV18 to TRBJ2-7, with 7 bases fitting TRBD1. Germline CDR1 and CDR2: KGHSH and LQKENI. This CDR3 is 16 amino acids long. The ends lost 3 bases at V and 8 bases at J; junction bases unmatched: 16. In DNA form, the CDR3 reads TGTGCCAGCTCACCTGACAGGGTTCTTACGGTCGGGAAGCAGTACTTC. Translation gives CASSPDRVLTVGKQYF.

V usage is TRBV4-1 and J usage is TRBJ2-1, with TRBD2 identical over 7 bases. CDR3 length: 17 amino acids. Germline CDR1 is MGHRA and CDR2 is YSYEKL. V was pared by 2 bases and J by 4 bases, with 11 bases of the junction left unmatched. The CDR3 DNA sequence: TGCGCCAGCAGCCAATTTCAGGCTAGCGGCCATTACAATGAGCAGTTCTTC. Amino acids: CASSQFQASGHYNEQFF.

The J gene is TRBJ2-1, the V gene TRBV2, with 10 bases matching TRBD2. From germline, CDR1 is SNHLY and CDR2 FYNNEI. J was trimmed by 6 bases and V by 7 bases; bases with no gene match: 12. The CDR3 loop spans 16 amino acids. The CDR3, as DNA: TGTGCCAGCAATTTAATAGCGGGGGGCTTCACCAATGAGCAGTTCTTC. It is translated as CASNLIAGGFTNEQFF. The variable domain in full, completed from reference TRBV2 and TRBJ2-1, reads EPEVTQTPSHQVTQMGQEVILRCVPISNHLYFYWYRQILGQKVEFLVSFYNNEISEKSEIFDDQFSVERPDGSNFTLKIRSTKLEDSAMYFCASNLIAGGFTNEQFFGPGTRLTVL.

The chain recombines TRBV6-1 with TRBJ1-2; a weak D match, TRBD1 (5 bases). Germline V gene lookup returns CDR1 MNHNS and CDR2 SASEGT. The ends were cut back, 7 bases at V and 7 bases at J, with 13 bases in the middle. CDR3 length: 12 amino acids. CDR3 DNA sequence: TGTGCCAGCACGCCAGGGATATCTGGCTACACCTTC. It yields the protein CASTPGISGYTF.